These 29 T cell receptor beta chains were all obtained from the same sample, sequenced in a study of high-grade serous ovarian cancer treatment subgroups. The repertoire was sequenced with immunoSEQ multiplex PCR; TCRdb's copy has only in-frame clones and lacks some. The table records approximately 36,000 clones, around three quarters of them present only once. Tumor tissue was taken before any definitive surgery or chemotherapy was given. What was sequenced was tumor tissue. Source of these receptors: a human donor with high-grade serous ovarian cancer.

V gene TRBV4-1 combines with J gene TRBJ1-5; 8 nucleotides match TRBD1. With 0 bases clipped from V and 3 bases from J, the junction kept 10 bases outside the gene matches. CDR3 size: 18 residues. CDR1 is MGHRA and CDR2 is YSYEKL in the germline V gene. The CDR3 spells CASSQEKKTGEINQPQHF. The CDR3 nucleotides are TGCGCCAGCAGCCAAGAAAAGAAGACAGGGGAGATCAATCAGCCCCAGCATTTT.

The rearrangement uses TRBV19 and TRBJ1-1; D call uncertain. CDR1 and CDR2 from the germline V gene are LNHDA and SQIVND (reference sequence). V was cut by 5 bases and J by 0 bases, with 13 bases left in between. The CDR3 totals 15 residues. This CDR3 is CASSHGGSMNTEAFF. The DNA of the CDR3 is TGTGCCAGTAGTCACGGAGGGTCTATGAACACTGAAGCTTTCTTT.

V gene TRBV2 combines with J gene TRBJ2-5; the D gene could be TRBD1 or TRBD2 (5 bases each). The V gene lost 6 bases and the J gene lost 3 bases, with 5 bases spanning the gap. Per the germline V gene, CDR1 is SNHLY and CDR2 is FYNNEI. CDR3 length: 11 amino acids. CDR3 residues: CASRGEETQYF. The CDR3 bases are TGTGCCAGCAGGGGGGAAGAGACCCAGTACTTC.

This chain joins TRBV5-1 and TRBJ1-4; D remains unclear. V lost 0 bases and J lost 8, with 11 bases in between. Per germline, CDR1 SGHRS and CDR2 YFSETQ. This CDR3 is 14 amino acids long. Here the CDR3 DNA reads TGCGCCAGCAGCTTGGAGCCTGCAAACGAAAAACTGTTTTTT. Amino acid sequence: CASSLEPANEKLFF.

CDR3 loop: CASSVGDINTQYF. The CDR3 coding sequence is TGTGCCAGCAGCGTGGGCGATATAAATACGCAGTATTTT. The chain has TRBV9 and TRBJ2-3; D is ambiguous. Per germline, CDR1 SGDLS and CDR2 YYNGEE. The V gene lost 2 bases and the J gene lost 7 bases, with 11 bases spanning the gap. The CDR3 runs 13 residues.

The CDR3 region has the DNA TGCGCCAGCAGCCAAGGGGAGGGACTAGCGGGATATGGTTCCTACGAGCAGTACTTC. Translating gives CASSQGEGLAGYGSYEQYF. V usage is TRBV4-1 and J usage is TRBJ2-7; 13 bases agree with TRBD2. V dropped 1 base and J dropped 1; count of bases not matched to a gene: 10. The CDR3 covers 19 residues. CDR1 and CDR2 from the germline V gene are MGHRA and YSYEKL.

The CDR3 DNA sequence: TGCGCCAGCAGCTTACAGGACGGGGAGACCCAGTACTTC. Protein sequence: CASSLQDGETQYF. The V gene is TRBV5-1, the J gene TRBJ2-5, with TRBD1 as a possible D gene (5 bases). Trimming took 2 bases from V and 5 from J, leaving 10 bases between them. The CDR3 length is 13 residues. Germline V gene sequence: CDR1 SGHRS, CDR2 YFSETQ.

This sequence joins TRBV19 and TRBJ2-5; 12 positions agree with TRBD2. Per the germline V gene, CDR1 is LNHDA and CDR2 is SQIVND (reference sequence). The CDR3 has 20 residues. Trimming removed 3 bases from V and 5 bases from J; junction bases left unmatched: 19. CDR3 sequence: CASSMKIWRTSGNRLETQYF. CDR3 nucleotide sequence: TGTGCCAGTAGTATGAAGATTTGGCGGACTAGCGGGAACCGGCTGGAGACCCAGTACTTC.

This clone turned up a few times. J is TRBJ1-1 and V is TRBV2, with 8 positions matching TRBD1. CDR1 is SNHLY and CDR2 is FYNNEI in the germline V gene. Trimming cost V 6 bases and J 8 bases; bases outside gene matches: 8. The CDR3 extends over 13 amino acids. In DNA, the CDR3 is TGTGCCAGCAGGCAAGAGGGGACAGGAGAAGCTTTCTTT. This translates into CASRQEGTGEAFF.

The chain uses TRBV18 and TRBJ2-7, with 7 nucleotides matching TRBD1. With 0 bases clipped from V and 7 bases from J, the junction kept 6 bases outside the gene matches. This CDR3 is 14 amino acids long. Looked up from germline, CDR1 is KGHSH and CDR2 is LQKENI. The CDR3 DNA reads TGTGCCAGCTCACCACCGCTCAGGGGGAAAGAGCAGTACTTC. Protein: CASSPPLRGKEQYF.

The chain combines TRBV27 with TRBJ1-1; possible D gene TRBD1, 6 bases. Looked up from germline, CDR1 is MNHEY and CDR2 is SMNVEV (reference sequence). Trimming cost V 6 bases and J 7 bases, with 18 bases left between them. The CDR3 runs 14 residues. Here the CDR3 DNA reads TGTGCCAGCAGACAAAACAGGGATCGGGATGAAGCTTTCTTT. Its translation: CASRQNRDRDEAFF.

The CDR3 sequence: CASGNGEGYNEQFF. The DNA for the CDR3 is TGTGCTAGTGGAAATGGGGAAGGGTACAATGAGCAGTTCTTC. This sequence joins TRBV12-5 and TRBJ2-1; D not certain. The V end lost 6 bases, the J end lost 4 bases, and 13 bases lay between the germline ends. Germline CDR1 reads LGHNT; CDR2 reads FRNRAP. This CDR3 has 14 residues.

V is TRBV2 and J is TRBJ2-7; D gene ambiguous. The germline V gene has CDR1 SNHLY and CDR2 FYNNEI. V lost 3 bases to trimming and J lost 0 bases, with 12 bases between them. This CDR3 comprises 15 residues. The CDR3 spells CASSEKALSSYEQYF. The CDR3 bases are TGTGCCAGCAGTGAGAAAGCGCTAAGCTCCTACGAGCAGTACTTC.

This clone showed up just a few times. J is TRBJ2-3 and V is TRBV7-9; a possible D gene is TRBD1 (6 bases). V lost 6 bases to trimming and J lost 5 bases, with 18 bases between them. The CDR3 runs to 15 residues. Germline CDR1 is SEHNR and CDR2 is FQNEAQ (reference sequence). Here the CDR3 reads CASRLLGARVDTQYF. DNA for the CDR3: TGTGCCAGCAGACTACTGGGGGCTAGGGTAGATACGCAGTATTTT.

This clone was detected only a few times. This chain joins TRBV7-2 and TRBJ2-2, with TRBD1 matching over 7 bases. The CDR3 sequence is 16 residues long. V lost 5 bases and J lost 0; bases outside the gene matches: 6. Germline assignment: CDR1 SGHTA and CDR2 FQGNSA. CDR3 sequence (DNA): TGTGCCAGCAGCCGTTGGACAGGCGCGAACACCGGGGAGCTGTTTTTT. Translation: CASSRWTGANTGELFF.

This sequence joins TRBV5-5 and TRBJ2-7; perhaps TRBD1 as D (5 bases). Germline CDR1 SGHKS, CDR2 YYEKEE (reference sequence). The CDR3 runs 14 residues. V lost 4 bases and J 0 bases, leaving 11 bases between the germline ends. In DNA, the CDR3 is TGTGCCAGCAGCCCAGACAGACTCTCCTACGAGCAGTACTTC. Its translation is CASSPDRLSYEQYF. The full variable domain, completed using reference TRBV5-5 and TRBJ2-7, is DAGVTQSPTHLIKTRGQQVTLRCSPISGHKSVSWYQQVLGQGPQFIFQYYEKEERGRGNFPDRFSARQFPNYSSELNVNALLLGDSALYLCASSPDRLSYEQYFGPGTRLTVT.

This clone was seen only once. The chain carries TRBV28 and TRBJ1-3; D may be TRBD1 (5 bases). V lost 3 bases and J lost 4, with 13 bases in between. The CDR3 sequence is 15 residues long. From germline, CDR1 is MDHEN and CDR2 SYDVKM. The CDR3 nucleotides read TGTGCCAGCAGTTTGGGTACAGGTCCGGGAAACACCATATATTTT. Residues: CASSLGTGPGNTIYF.

The chain links TRBV19 to TRBJ1-2, with 7 positions matching TRBD1. The junction had 16 bases not matched to a gene; V was cut back by 4 bases and J by 5 bases. Looked up from germline, CDR1 is LNHDA and CDR2 is SQIVND (reference sequence). This CDR3 has 17 amino acids. CDR3: CASSTAGYRGSGYGYTF. As DNA, the CDR3 is TGTGCCAGTAGTACAGCGGGTTACAGGGGTTCGGGGTATGGCTACACCTTC. Full variable domain (missing parts from reference TRBV19 and TRBJ1-2): DGGITQSPKYLFRKEGQNVTLSCEQNLNHDAMYWYRQDPGQGLRLIYYSQIVNDFQKGDIAEGYSVSREKKESFPLTVTSAQKNPTAFYLCASSTAGYRGSGYGYTFGSGTRLTVV.

This clone was detected a few times. The rearrangement joins TRBV7-2 to TRBJ2-7, with a possible D match to TRBD1 (5 bases). Trimming took 7 bases from V and 6 from J, leaving 13 bases between them. From germline, CDR1 is SGHTA and CDR2 FQGNSA. CDR3 length: 12 residues. This chain's CDR3 is CASNSIGAEQYF. The CDR3 DNA sequence: TGTGCCAGCAACTCGATAGGGGCCGAGCAGTACTTC.

This CDR3 reads CASSPQGYGANVLTF. The CDR3 coding sequence is TGTGCCAGCAGCCCTCAGGGTTACGGGGCCAACGTCCTGACTTTC. The chain couples TRBV28 to TRBJ2-6, with D possibly being TRBD1 (5 bases). V lost 6 bases and J 4 bases, leaving 13 bases between the germline ends. Germline CDR1 MDHEN, CDR2 SYDVKM. This CDR3 has 15 residues.

Notes on this clone: At one boundary the junction diverges from the germline segment, which might be a read error. The rearrangement uses TRBV7-9 and TRBJ1-2; possible D gene TRBD1, 5 bases. CDR1 SEHNR and CDR2 FQNEAQ come from the germline V gene (reference sequence). This CDR3 is 14 amino acids long. DNA for the CDR3: TGTGCCAGCAGCTTAGAGGGGATCGGGGGAGCCTGGAACTTC. Its protein product is CASSLEGIGGAWNF.

The rearrangement links TRBV5-6 to TRBJ2-1; a weak D match, TRBD2 (5 bases). CDR3 length: 14 amino acids. Trimming pared 2 bases from V and 4 bases from J, leaving 10 bases between. Germline V gene data show CDR1 as SGHDT and CDR2 as YYEEEE. CDR3 DNA sequence: TGTGCCAGCAGCTTAGCAGCGGCTTACAATGAGCAGTTCTTC. As protein: CASSLAAAYNEQFF.

J is TRBJ2-3 and V is TRBV9, with 10 bases aligning to TRBD1. Germline loops: CDR1 SGDLS, CDR2 YYNGEE. V lost 9 bases and J lost 6; bases outside the gene matches: 10. This CDR3 contains 14 residues. The CDR3 is CANSEGQGVDTQYF. In DNA, the CDR3 is TGTGCCAACTCTGAAGGACAGGGGGTGGATACGCAGTATTTT.

CDR3: CASKVAGGIYEQYF. The DNA of the CDR3 is TGTGCCAGCAAGGTAGCGGGAGGGATCTACGAGCAGTACTTC. The rearrangement uses TRBV6-6 and TRBJ2-7; TRBD2 matches at 11 bases. J gave up 3 bases and V 7 bases, and 5 bases lay outside the gene matches. The CDR3 runs 14 residues. From germline, CDR1 is MNHNY and CDR2 SVGAGI (reference sequence).

This sequence joins TRBV28 and TRBJ1-4; 8 nucleotides align to TRBD1. CDR1 and CDR2 (germline): MDHEN, SYDVKM. V dropped 8 bases and J dropped 4; count of bases not matched to a gene: 6. CDR3 length: 14 amino acids. The CDR3 loop is CASGQTGVNEKLFF. CDR3 DNA sequence: TGTGCCAGCGGCCAGACAGGGGTTAATGAAAAACTGTTTTTT.

The chain joins TRBV4-2 to TRBJ2-7; no firm D call. V was shortened by 1 base and J by 0 bases, with 7 bases between the two germline ends. This CDR3 is built from 14 residues. Germline CDR1 is LGHNA and CDR2 is YNFKEQ. In DNA form, the CDR3 reads TGTGCCAGCAGCCAAGTCGGTAGCTCCTACGAGCAGTACTTC. It yields the protein CASSQVGSSYEQYF.

The J gene is TRBJ1-1, the V gene TRBV30; D remains ambiguous. The germline V gene has CDR1 GTSNPN and CDR2 SVGIG (reference sequence). The CDR3 contains 14 residues. Trimming left V 4 bases short and J 10 bases short, with 22 bases between. The CDR3 region is CAWTVRLFWVPAFF. The CDR3, as DNA: TGTGCCTGGACTGTACGGTTGTTCTGGGTCCCAGCTTTCTTT.

The V call is TRBV11-3, the J call TRBJ2-3; no clear D. The germline V gene has CDR1 SGHNT and CDR2 YENEEA. The CDR3 is 12 amino acids. V was cut by 3 bases and J by 5 bases, with 6 bases left in between. The CDR3 DNA follows: TGTGCCAGCAGCTTCTCTCTAGATACGCAGTATTTT. It translates to CASSFSLDTQYF.

J is TRBJ2-2 and V is TRBV5-5; 10 bases line up with TRBD2. In germline, CDR1 is SGHKS, CDR2 YYEKEE (reference sequence). With V trimmed by 3 bases and J by 1 base, 3 bases remained unmatched. The CDR3 length is 16 residues. The CDR3 coding sequence is TGTGCCAGCAGCTCAAGCGGGGGGGAGAACACCGGGGAGCTGTTTTTT. This gives the protein CASSSSGGENTGELFF.